The entry below describes one TCR beta chain. The antigen is not known. This CDR3 is built from 13 residues. Germline assignment: CDR1 MNHNS and CDR2 SASEGT. V was cut by 4 bases and J by 6 bases, with 9 bases left in between. This specimen belongs to a study of cytomegalovirus exposure and HLA in healthy donors. Across the study: The study's early data release held about 85 million unique TCRs from HLA-typed donors. General study points: Across HLA loci, a later analysis found differing TCR association rates, with DRB1 most and HLA-C fewest.

Researchers ran the PCR with 60 Vbeta and 13 Jbeta primers. Libraries were prepared by immunoSEQ multiplex PCR; TCRdb keeps only in-frame clonotypes and omits some of them. The table records about 85,000 clones, over 50% of them present only once. The sample consisted of PBMCs. The gene calls are TRBV6-1 and TRBJ1-4, with D possibly being TRBD1 (6 bases). The TCR comes from a man aged 30 to 39 in good health and CMV-seronegative. CDR3 loop: CASSAYRDEKLFF. DNA of the CDR3: TGTGCCAGCAGTGCATACAGGGATGAAAAACTGTTTTTT.